What follows describes a single T cell receptor beta chain. Its antigen is unknown. No base quality values were provided; no much bigger clone lies one nucleotide off. V and J are trimmed by 4 bases and 0 bases, and the gene matches miss 8 bases of the junction. Taken from the germline V gene (reference sequence), the CDR1 and CDR2 loops are LGHDT and YNNKEL. The CDR3 goes from the cysteine to the phenylalanine over 17 residues. Left in the record is the CDR3 DNA by itself, 51 bases read in frame from the first base. Whole blood was collected in K2EDTA tubes by collaborating institutions according to the institutions' own protocols. For TCRbeta analysis, collaborator samples were shipped as frozen whole blood, as isolated PBMCs, or as DNA extracted from either sample type. This sample was included in a study of blood T cell repertoires in COVID-19 (dated by TCRdb to 2019 to 2021). With regard to the full study: Samples from collaborators originated in the United States, Italy and Spain and spanned both the acute and convalescent phases of COVID-19. Samples were obtained from the ongoing ImmuneRACE study (first 160 participants) and from about 1,300 subjects provided by 6 global collaborators. The repertoires were released in a freely available public database intended as a resource for research on the immune response to SARS-CoV-2. The prospective study material was composed of cDNA or gDNA derived from T cells, B-cell-depleted T cells, or PBMCs. Subjects who had been exposed to COVID-19, were actively infected with it, or had recovered from it provided the deeply sampled blood TCRbeta repertoires that made up the dataset. Where HLA class I and class II types were available, the types were taken from metadata supplied by the sample provider, not from assay-based typing. A de-identified subject ID, COVID-19 status, age in years and sex were almost always included in the sample metadata.

Broad study findings and their caveats: Clinical and demographic metadata were provided uncurated, with the amount varying by source and participant.

TCRbeta CDR3 regions were amplified from genomic DNA by means of the immunoSEQ Assay, a bias-controlled multiplex PCR. Per the authors' processing: Within the assay, amplification of reference gene primers was used to estimate how many nucleated cells each sample contained. Sequence reads were collapsed and filtered to measure the absolute abundance of every unique TCRbeta CDR3 rearrangement. For each sample, productive Simpson clonality was calculated by taking the square root of Simpson's diversity index across productive rearrangements. In its TCRdb copy, this immuneACCESS table keeps in-frame sequences only and misses some clones. Where compared with another copy, unresolved V genes explain less than half of these, and the others have no known cause. V and J calls and clone size follow that table, whereas D and trimming were derived from the DNA. Here the sample has approximately 38,000 clones; about 87% occur a single time. Approximately 25% of the sample rests with the top ten.

The TCR sequence derives from a man aged 45-60 years with active or convalescent COVID-19. This chain is built from TRBV3-1 (or the pseudogene TRBV3-2) and TRBJ2-2, with 7 junctional bases fitting TRBD1. The sequencing sample was made of peripheral blood. The CDR3 has the sequence CASSPRDRVSNTGELFF. Read as DNA, the sequence is TGTGCCAGCAGCCCCCGGGACAGAGTTTCGAACACCGGGGAGCTGTTTTTT.